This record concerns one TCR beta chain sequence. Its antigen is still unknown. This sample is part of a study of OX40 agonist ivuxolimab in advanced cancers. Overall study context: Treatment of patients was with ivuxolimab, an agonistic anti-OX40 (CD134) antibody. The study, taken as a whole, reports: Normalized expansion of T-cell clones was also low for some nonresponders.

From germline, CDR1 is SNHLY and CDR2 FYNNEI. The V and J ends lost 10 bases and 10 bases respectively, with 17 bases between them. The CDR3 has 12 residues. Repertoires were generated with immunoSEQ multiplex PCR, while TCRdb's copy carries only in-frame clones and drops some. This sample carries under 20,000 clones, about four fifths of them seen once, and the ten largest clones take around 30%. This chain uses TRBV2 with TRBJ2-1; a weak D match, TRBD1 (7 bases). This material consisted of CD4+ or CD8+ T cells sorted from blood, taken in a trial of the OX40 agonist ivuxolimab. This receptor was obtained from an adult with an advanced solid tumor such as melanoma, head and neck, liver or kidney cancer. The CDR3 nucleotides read TGTGCCACCACAGGAGGGGGCTACGAGCAGTTCTTC. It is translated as CATTGGGYEQFF.